This TCR beta chain stems from a study of T cell responses to AZD1222 COVID-19 vaccine. Study findings and constraints: At study baseline, merely over 5 AZD1222 recipients were seropositive. Nearly half of the spike-specific TCRs reportedly recognize variant regions that carry no mutations. Repertoire sampling happened only post peak T cell response.

Per germline, CDR1 GTSNPN and CDR2 SVGIG (reference sequence). J lost 2 bases, V lost 4 bases, and 10 bases had no gene match. The CDR3 runs 17 residues. The protocol was immunoSEQ multiplex PCR, while the TCRdb copy is restricted to in-frame clones and leaves out a portion. The repertoire includes around 110,000 clones, 70% to 90% of them detected once, and about 4% sits in the top ten. Worth noting for this clone: Antigen unknown.

The sequencing used peripheral blood, collected on day 0 of MenACWY control vaccination. The rearrangement uses TRBV30 and TRBJ2-5, with TRBD2 matching over 13 bases. This sequence was found in an adult in good health. CDR3 amino acids: CAWTPQPGLAGQETQYF. As DNA, the CDR3 is TGTGCCTGGACCCCCCAACCGGGACTAGCGGGGCAAGAGACCCAGTACTTC. The variable domain in full, with the rest retrieved from reference TRBV30 and TRBJ2-5, is SQTIHQWPATLVQPVGSPLSLECTVEGTSNPNLYWYRQAAGRGLQLLFYSVGIGQISSEVPQNLSASRPQDRQFILSSKKLLLSDSGFYLCAWTPQPGLAGQETQYFGPGTRLLVL.